This is a list of T cell receptor beta chains from one sample in a study of T cell changes during pregnancy in multiple sclerosis. The data were produced by immunoSEQ multiplex PCR, yet TCRdb's version contains in-frame clones alone and is incomplete. The sample lists about 18,000 clones, 85% to 90% occurring once. The specimen was CD4+ T cells from peripheral blood mononuclear cells, collected in the first trimester of pregnancy. These receptor sequences come from a female donor in good health, enrolled as a control in a pregnancy study. Both conserved end residues are part of each CDR3. A D gene is named only where the DNA matches it firmly. Clone size is stated in some rows and not others, as once, few, many or a class when expanded.

v_gene: TRBV5-4; d_gene: TRBD2; abundance: NA; j_gene: TRBJ2-1; CDR3aa: CASATTSGGNLNEQFF; CDR3nt: TGTGCCAGCGCGACGACTAGCGGGGGGAATCTTAATGAGCAGTTCTTC
v_gene: TRBV25-1; d_gene: NA; abundance: NA; j_gene: TRBJ2-5; CDR3aa: CASSEYGGGAETQYF; CDR3nt: TGTGCCAGCAGTGAATACGGAGGGGGCGCGGAGACCCAGTACTTC
v_gene: TRBV6-6; d_gene: TRBD1; abundance: NA; j_gene: TRBJ2-1; CDR3aa: CASSYPLGGLGEQFF; CDR3nt: TGTGCCAGCAGTTACCCCTTAGGGGGCCTAGGGGAGCAGTTCTTC
v_gene: TRBV6-5; d_gene: TRBD2; abundance: NA; j_gene: TRBJ2-1; CDR3aa: CASSYSMAGGRFF; CDR3nt: TGTGCCAGCAGTTACTCGATGGCGGGAGGAAGGTTCTTC
v_gene: TRBV7-2; d_gene: TRBD2; abundance: NA; j_gene: TRBJ2-5; CDR3aa: CASSASGGGQETQYF; CDR3nt: TGTGCCAGCAGCGCTAGCGGGGGGGGACAAGAGACCCAGTACTTC
v_gene: TRBV22-1; d_gene: NA; abundance: NA; j_gene: TRBJ2-1; CDR3aa: CPGSALKTGTGYNEQFF; CDR3nt: TGTCCTGGGAGCGCACTGAAGACGGGGACAGGGTACAATGAGCAGTTCTTC
v_gene: TRBV5-6; d_gene: TRBD2; abundance: NA; j_gene: TRBJ2-1; CDR3aa: CASSFTGTRHYEQFF; CDR3nt: TGTGCCAGCAGCTTTACCGGGACTAGGCATTATGAGCAGTTCTTC
v_gene: TRBV2; d_gene: TRBD2; abundance: NA; j_gene: TRBJ2-1; CDR3aa: CASPSGRIVNEQFF; CDR3nt: TGTGCCTCACCTAGCGGGAGAATAGTCAATGAGCAGTTCTTC
v_gene: TRBV12-5; d_gene: TRBD1; abundance: NA; j_gene: TRBJ1-3; CDR3aa: CASGLKLGQGDSGNTIYF; CDR3nt: TGTGCTAGTGGTTTGAAACTGGGACAGGGTGACTCTGGAAACACCATATATTTT
v_gene: TRBV18; d_gene: NA; abundance: few; j_gene: TRBJ2-1; CDR3aa: CASSLIARGSSHNEQFF; CDR3nt: TGTGCCAGCTCATTAATCGCGAGGGGGAGTAGCCACAATGAGCAGTTCTTC
v_gene: TRBV30; d_gene: TRBD1; abundance: NA; j_gene: TRBJ2-1; CDR3aa: CAWIWSEGANEQFF; CDR3nt: TGTGCCTGGATTTGGAGCGAGGGGGCCAATGAGCAGTTCTTC
v_gene: TRBV6-5; d_gene: TRBD1; abundance: NA; j_gene: TRBJ1-2; CDR3aa: CASSRQGDYGYTF; CDR3nt: TGTGCCAGCAGCCGACAGGGAGACTATGGCTACACCTTC
v_gene: TRBV6-5; d_gene: TRBD1; abundance: NA; j_gene: TRBJ1-2; CDR3aa: CASSGLGQGGHGYTF; CDR3nt: TGTGCCAGCAGTGGGTTGGGACAGGGGGGACATGGCTACACCTTC
v_gene: TRBV7-2; d_gene: TRBD1; abundance: few; j_gene: TRBJ1-4; CDR3aa: CASSLGQGGEKLFF; CDR3nt: TGTGCCAGCAGCTTAGGACAGGGGGGAGAAAAACTGTTTTTT
v_gene: TRBV6-4; d_gene: TRBD1; abundance: NA; j_gene: TRBJ1-1; CDR3aa: CASSDATGTEAFF; CDR3nt: TGTGCCAGCAGTGACGCGACAGGGACTGAAGCTTTCTTT
v_gene: TRBV30; d_gene: TRBD1; abundance: NA; j_gene: TRBJ2-3; CDR3aa: CAWSGRGRDTQYF; CDR3nt: TGTGCCTGGAGTGGCAGGGGGCGAGATACGCAGTATTTT
v_gene: TRBV5-1; d_gene: NA; abundance: once; j_gene: TRBJ2-2; CDR3aa: CASSAAGYTGELFF; CDR3nt: TGCGCCAGCAGCGCGGCGGGGTACACCGGGGAGCTGTTTTTT
v_gene: TRBV10-3; d_gene: TRBD2; abundance: NA; j_gene: TRBJ2-1; CDR3aa: CAISAPGTSGGSNSYNEQFF; CDR3nt: TGTGCCATCAGTGCCCCAGGGACTAGCGGGGGGTCTAACTCCTACAATGAGCAGTTCTTC
v_gene: TRBV10-3; d_gene: NA; abundance: NA; j_gene: TRBJ2-5; CDR3aa: CAISTGETQYF; CDR3nt: TGTGCCATCAGTACGGGGGAGACCCAGTACTTC
v_gene: TRBV7-8; d_gene: TRBD1; abundance: NA; j_gene: TRBJ2-7; CDR3aa: CASSSGQGAYEQYF; CDR3nt: TGTGCCAGCAGCTCGGGACAGGGGGCTTACGAGCAGTACTTC
v_gene: TRBV6-4; d_gene: TRBD2; abundance: NA; j_gene: TRBJ2-3; CDR3aa: CASGQSGRSADTQYF; CDR3nt: TGTGCCAGCGGGCAAAGCGGGAGAAGCGCAGATACGCAGTATTTT
v_gene: TRBV18; d_gene: NA; abundance: medium-sized; j_gene: TRBJ1-2; CDR3aa: CASSPPDTTGGYTF; CDR3nt: TGTGCCAGCTCACCACCCGACACAACTGGGGGCTACACCTTC
v_gene: TRBV7-2; d_gene: TRBD1; abundance: NA; j_gene: TRBJ1-5; CDR3aa: CASSGGTANQPQHF; CDR3nt: TGTGCCAGCAGCGGAGGGACAGCGAATCAGCCCCAGCATTTT
v_gene: TRBV7-9; d_gene: NA; abundance: NA; j_gene: TRBJ1-2; CDR3aa: CASSRWVGHGYTF; CDR3nt: TGTGCCAGCAGCCGGTGGGTGGGGCATGGCTACACCTTC
v_gene: TRBV4-3; d_gene: NA; abundance: NA; j_gene: TRBJ2-3; CDR3aa: CASSQETGGTDTQYF; CDR3nt: TGCGCCAGCAGCCAAGAGACGGGGGGCACAGATACGCAGTATTTT
v_gene: TRBV2; d_gene: NA; abundance: NA; j_gene: TRBJ1-2; CDR3aa: CASSEQGRSYTF; CDR3nt: TGTGCCAGCAGTGAACAGGGGAGAAGCTACACCTTC
v_gene: TRBV19; d_gene: NA; abundance: NA; j_gene: TRBJ2-3; CDR3aa: CASSPTLGGTDTQYF; CDR3nt: TGTGCCAGCTCCCCGACCTTAGGGGGCACAGATACGCAGTATTTT
v_gene: TRBV7-6; d_gene: TRBD2; abundance: NA; j_gene: TRBJ2-3; CDR3aa: CASSGLAGDTQYF; CDR3nt: TGTGCCAGCAGCGGACTAGCTGGGGATACGCAGTATTTT
v_gene: TRBV30; d_gene: NA; abundance: NA; j_gene: TRBJ1-4; CDR3aa: CAWRGARRLHEKLFF; CDR3nt: TGTGCCTGGAGAGGAGCCCGGAGGCTTCATGAAAAACTGTTTTTT
v_gene: TRBV6-1; d_gene: TRBD2; abundance: NA; j_gene: TRBJ2-7; CDR3aa: CASSALAGPSYEQYF; CDR3nt: TGTGCCAGCAGTGCCCTAGCGGGGCCCTCCTACGAGCAGTACTTC
v_gene: TRBV7-8; d_gene: TRBD1; abundance: NA; j_gene: TRBJ1-6; CDR3aa: CASSPRTGGGSPLHF; CDR3nt: TGTGCCAGCAGCCCGAGGACAGGGGGGGGTTCACCCCTCCACTTT
v_gene: TRBV5-1; d_gene: NA; abundance: NA; j_gene: TRBJ1-2; CDR3aa: CASIPIPGVYYGYTF; CDR3nt: TGCGCCAGCATCCCAATCCCGGGGGTCTACTATGGCTACACCTTC
v_gene: TRBV30; d_gene: NA; abundance: NA; j_gene: TRBJ2-3; CDR3aa: CAWSAIAPDTQYF; CDR3nt: TGTGCCTGGAGTGCGATAGCCCCAGATACGCAGTATTTT
v_gene: TRBV4-3; d_gene: NA; abundance: NA; j_gene: TRBJ1-3; CDR3aa: CASSQARGGGNTIYF; CDR3nt: TGCGCCAGCAGCCAAGCCCGGGGAGGAGGAAACACCATATATTTT
v_gene: TRBV6-5; d_gene: NA; abundance: NA; j_gene: TRBJ1-1; CDR3aa: CASSSLTGRGEAFF; CDR3nt: TGTGCCAGCAGTTCCCTAACAGGGAGGGGGGAAGCTTTCTTT
v_gene: TRBV6-6; d_gene: NA; abundance: few; j_gene: TRBJ2-7; CDR3aa: CASSYSTASREQYF; CDR3nt: TGTGCCAGCAGTTACTCCACAGCCAGCCGGGAGCAGTACTTC
v_gene: TRBV9; d_gene: TRBD1; abundance: NA; j_gene: TRBJ1-1; CDR3aa: CASSLTGGNTEAFF; CDR3nt: TGTGCCAGCAGCCTGACAGGGGGGAACACTGAAGCTTTCTTT
v_gene: TRBV6-1; d_gene: TRBD1; abundance: NA; j_gene: TRBJ1-1; CDR3aa: CASRRGQTEAFF; CDR3nt: TGTGCCAGCAGGAGGGGGCAGACTGAAGCTTTCTTT
v_gene: TRBV10-3; d_gene: TRBD1; abundance: once; j_gene: TRBJ2-7; CDR3aa: CAISGGTGGGEQYF; CDR3nt: TGTGCCATCAGTGGGGGGACAGGGGGCGGCGAGCAGTACTTC
v_gene: TRBV30; d_gene: TRBD2; abundance: NA; j_gene: TRBJ2-7; CDR3aa: CAWSSGGDEQYF; CDR3nt: TGTGCCTGGAGTAGTGGGGGGGACGAGCAGTACTTC
v_gene: TRBV9; d_gene: TRBD1; abundance: NA; j_gene: TRBJ2-5; CDR3aa: CASSVGGSRGLQETQYF; CDR3nt: TGTGCCAGCAGCGTAGGTGGGTCAAGGGGGCTACAAGAGACCCAGTACTTC
v_gene: TRBV7-9; d_gene: TRBD1; abundance: NA; j_gene: TRBJ2-6; CDR3aa: CASSRIQGVGANVLTF; CDR3nt: TGTGCCAGCAGTCGAATCCAGGGGGTCGGGGCCAACGTCCTGACTTTC
v_gene: TRBV27; d_gene: NA; abundance: NA; j_gene: TRBJ1-5; CDR3aa: CASSPEAERSQPQHF; CDR3nt: TGTGCCAGCAGCCCCGAGGCCGAGAGAAGCCAGCCCCAGCATTTT
v_gene: TRBV11-1; d_gene: TRBD1; abundance: few; j_gene: TRBJ2-1; CDR3aa: CASSLGLGTGAYNEQFF; CDR3nt: TGTGCCAGCAGCTTAGGGTTAGGGACAGGGGCCTACAATGAGCAGTTCTTC
v_gene: TRBV2; d_gene: TRBD1; abundance: once; j_gene: TRBJ2-7; CDR3aa: CASTRDSHEQYF; CDR3nt: TGTGCCAGCACTCGGGACAGCCACGAGCAGTACTTC
v_gene: TRBV10-3; d_gene: NA; abundance: NA; j_gene: TRBJ2-1; CDR3aa: CAIRDSSGVGYNEQFF; CDR3nt: TGTGCCATCAGGGATAGTAGCGGAGTCGGTTACAATGAGCAGTTCTTC
v_gene: TRBV5-6; d_gene: NA; abundance: NA; j_gene: TRBJ2-6; CDR3aa: CASSLEQSPSSGANVLTF; CDR3nt: TGTGCCAGCAGCTTGGAACAGAGCCCCTCATCTGGGGCCAACGTCCTGACTTTC
v_gene: TRBV2; d_gene: TRBD1; abundance: NA; j_gene: TRBJ1-1; CDR3aa: CASREASTGATEAFF; CDR3nt: TGTGCCAGCAGGGAGGCGAGTACAGGGGCAACTGAAGCTTTCTTT
v_gene: TRBV9; d_gene: NA; abundance: once; j_gene: TRBJ1-6; CDR3aa: CASSEGGISNSPLHF; CDR3nt: TGTGCCAGCAGCGAGGGGGGGATTTCGAATTCACCCCTCCACTTT
v_gene: TRBV29-1; d_gene: TRBD1; abundance: NA; j_gene: TRBJ1-2; CDR3aa: CSVEGLEEGAYGYTF; CDR3nt: TGCAGCGTTGAAGGACTCGAGGAGGGGGCGTACGGCTACACCTTC
v_gene: TRBV4-3; d_gene: NA; abundance: once; j_gene: TRBJ1-2; CDR3aa: CASSQDRETPYGYTF; CDR3nt: TGCGCCAGCAGCCAAGATAGGGAGACACCCTATGGCTACACCTTC
v_gene: TRBV7-6; d_gene: NA; abundance: NA; j_gene: TRBJ2-3; CDR3aa: CASSLNFLTDTQYF; CDR3nt: TGTGCCAGCAGCTTAAATTTCCTCACAGATACGCAGTATTTT
v_gene: TRBV4-1; d_gene: NA; abundance: NA; j_gene: TRBJ2-5; CDR3aa: CASSQEQNQYF; CDR3nt: TGCGCCAGCAGCCAAGAGCAGAACCAGTACTTC
v_gene: TRBV18; d_gene: TRBD1; abundance: NA; j_gene: TRBJ2-3; CDR3aa: CASSPLGTGTTDTQYF; CDR3nt: TGTGCCAGCTCACCACTGGGGACAGGGACCACAGATACGCAGTATTTT
v_gene: TRBV6-5; d_gene: NA; abundance: few; j_gene: TRBJ2-7; CDR3aa: CASSSSGVYEQYF; CDR3nt: TGTGCCAGCAGTTCAAGCGGAGTCTACGAGCAGTACTTC
v_gene: TRBV19; d_gene: TRBD1; abundance: NA; j_gene: TRBJ1-1; CDR3aa: CASRRQGTTEAFF; CDR3nt: TGTGCCAGTAGACGACAGGGAACAACTGAAGCTTTCTTT
v_gene: TRBV7-9; d_gene: NA; abundance: once; j_gene: TRBJ2-3; CDR3aa: CASSSEGRGDTQYF; CDR3nt: TGTGCCAGCAGCTCGGAAGGACGGGGGGATACGCAGTATTTT
v_gene: TRBV11-2; d_gene: NA; abundance: NA; j_gene: TRBJ1-6; CDR3aa: CASSLVQGSAPLHF; CDR3nt: TGTGCCAGCAGCTTAGTTCAGGGTTCGGCACCCCTCCACTTT
v_gene: TRBV6-6; d_gene: NA; abundance: NA; j_gene: TRBJ1-5; CDR3aa: CASSRSDRPNQPQHF; CDR3nt: TGTGCCAGCAGTAGATCCGACAGACCCAATCAGCCCCAGCATTTT